The clone carrying this T cell receptor beta chain showed up just a few times. No antigen is known for it. The genes and germline here are from mouse. Read coverage stops 4 residues before the CDR3 terminus; the germline J gene supplies the remainder. Following extraction, RNA underwent reverse transcription to cDNA, which served as the sequencing template. Sequenced by immunoSEQ multiplex PCR; TCRdb stores in-frame clones only, minus some. In total the sample includes over 250,000 clones, none of them seen once. Markers used for sorting pooled cutaneous lymph node cells were CD4, CD8alpha, NKG2D, NKG2ACE and others. This sample stems from a study of CD8+ T cells in alopecia areata. Overall study findings and caveats: Scalp sample sequencing also detects resident alphabeta T cells of normal skin.

There are 14 residues in the CDR3. Germline V gives CDR1 FNHDT, CDR2 SITEND (reference sequence). Source material: CD4+ T cells sorted from a lymph node. The rearrangement links TRBV19 to TRBJ2-5, with 9 bases fitting TRBD2. The source of this sequence is a C3H/HeJ mouse with alopecia areata. The MHC haplotype recorded for the strain is H2-k. The covered CDR3 bases are TGTGCCAGCAGCCTCCGGGACTGGGAAGAC. It is translated as CASSLRDWED. The whole CDR3 is CASSLRDWEDTQYF.